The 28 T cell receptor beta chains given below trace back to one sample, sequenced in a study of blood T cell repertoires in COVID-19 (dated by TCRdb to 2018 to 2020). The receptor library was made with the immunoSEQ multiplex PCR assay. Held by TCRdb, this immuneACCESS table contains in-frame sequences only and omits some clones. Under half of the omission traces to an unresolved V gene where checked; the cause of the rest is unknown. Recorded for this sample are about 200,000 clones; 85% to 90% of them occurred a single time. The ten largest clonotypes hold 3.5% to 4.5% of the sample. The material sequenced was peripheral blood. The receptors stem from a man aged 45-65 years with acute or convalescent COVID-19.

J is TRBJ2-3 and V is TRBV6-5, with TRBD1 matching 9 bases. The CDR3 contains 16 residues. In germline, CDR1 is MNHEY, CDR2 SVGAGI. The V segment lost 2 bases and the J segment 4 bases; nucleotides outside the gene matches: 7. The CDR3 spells CASSYGQGIGADTQYF. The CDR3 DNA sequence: TGTGCCAGCAGTTACGGACAGGGGATTGGGGCAGATACGCAGTATTTT.

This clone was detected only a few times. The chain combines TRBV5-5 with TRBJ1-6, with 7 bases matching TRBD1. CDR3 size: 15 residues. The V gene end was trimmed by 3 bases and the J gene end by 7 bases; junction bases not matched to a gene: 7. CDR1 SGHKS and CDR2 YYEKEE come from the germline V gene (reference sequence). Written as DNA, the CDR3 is TGTGCCAGCAGCTCGGACAGGCTGAGGAATTCACCCCTCCACTTT. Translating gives CASSSDRLRNSPLHF. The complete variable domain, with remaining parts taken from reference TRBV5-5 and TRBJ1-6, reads DAGVTQSPTHLIKTRGQQVTLRCSPISGHKSVSWYQQVLGQGPQFIFQYYEKEERGRGNFPDRFSARQFPNYSSELNVNALLLGDSALYLCASSSDRLRNSPLHFGNGTRLTVT.

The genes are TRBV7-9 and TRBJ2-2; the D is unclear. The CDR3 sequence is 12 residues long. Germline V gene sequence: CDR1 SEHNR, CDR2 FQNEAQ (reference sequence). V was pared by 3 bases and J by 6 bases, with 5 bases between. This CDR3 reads CASSFLSGELFF. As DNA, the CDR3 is TGTGCCAGCAGCTTTCTGTCCGGGGAGCTGTTTTTT. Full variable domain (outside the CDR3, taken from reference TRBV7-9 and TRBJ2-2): DTGVSQNPRHKITKRGQNVTFRCDPISEHNRLYWYRQTLGQGPEFLTYFQNEAQLEKSRLLSDRFSAERPKGSFSTLEIQRTEQGDSAMYLCASSFLSGELFFGEGSRLTVL.

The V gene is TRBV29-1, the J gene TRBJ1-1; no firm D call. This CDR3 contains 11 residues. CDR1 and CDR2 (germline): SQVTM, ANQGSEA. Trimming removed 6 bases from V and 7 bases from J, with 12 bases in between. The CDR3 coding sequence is TGCAGCGTGGTGGGCCAGATTGAAGCTTTCTTT. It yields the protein CSVVGQIEAFF.

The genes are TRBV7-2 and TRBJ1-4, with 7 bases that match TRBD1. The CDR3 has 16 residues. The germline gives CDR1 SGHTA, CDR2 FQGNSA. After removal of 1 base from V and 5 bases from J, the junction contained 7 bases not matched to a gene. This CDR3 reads CASSLVRGIGNEKLFF. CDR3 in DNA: TGTGCCAGCAGCTTAGTCAGGGGGATTGGGAATGAAAAACTGTTTTTT.

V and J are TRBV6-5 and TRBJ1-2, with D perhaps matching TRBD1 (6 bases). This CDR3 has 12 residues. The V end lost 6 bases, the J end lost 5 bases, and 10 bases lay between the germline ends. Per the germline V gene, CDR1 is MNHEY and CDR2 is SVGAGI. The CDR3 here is CASSRQAYGYTF. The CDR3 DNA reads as TGTGCCAGCAGCCGACAGGCGTATGGCTACACCTTC.

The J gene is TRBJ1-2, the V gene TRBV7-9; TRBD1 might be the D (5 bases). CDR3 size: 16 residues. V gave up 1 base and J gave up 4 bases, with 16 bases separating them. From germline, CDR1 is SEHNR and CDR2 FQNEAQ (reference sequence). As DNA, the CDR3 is TGTGCCAGCAGCTTAGGCGGGGACCGGGACTTCTATGGCTACACCTTC. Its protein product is CASSLGGDRDFYGYTF.

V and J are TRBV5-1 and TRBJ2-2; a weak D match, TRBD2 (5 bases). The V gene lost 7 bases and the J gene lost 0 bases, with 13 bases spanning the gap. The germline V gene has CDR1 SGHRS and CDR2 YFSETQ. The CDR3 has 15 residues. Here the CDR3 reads CASREVATNTGELFF. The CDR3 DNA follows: TGCGCCAGCCGTGAGGTAGCGACGAACACCGGGGAGCTGTTTTTT.

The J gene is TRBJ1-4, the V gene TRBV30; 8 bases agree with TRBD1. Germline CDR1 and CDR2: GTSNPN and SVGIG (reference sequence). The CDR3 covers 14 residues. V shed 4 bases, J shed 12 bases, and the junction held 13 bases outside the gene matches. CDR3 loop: CAWKRFQGAWELFF. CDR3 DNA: TGTGCCTGGAAACGTTTTCAGGGGGCGTGGGAACTGTTTTTT.

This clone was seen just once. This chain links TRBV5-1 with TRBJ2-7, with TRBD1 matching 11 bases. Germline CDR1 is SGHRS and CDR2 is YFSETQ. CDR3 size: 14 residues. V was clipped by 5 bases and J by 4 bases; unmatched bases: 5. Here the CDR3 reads CASRRTGGGYEQYF. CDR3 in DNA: TGCGCCAGCAGGAGGACAGGGGGCGGGTACGAGCAGTACTTC.

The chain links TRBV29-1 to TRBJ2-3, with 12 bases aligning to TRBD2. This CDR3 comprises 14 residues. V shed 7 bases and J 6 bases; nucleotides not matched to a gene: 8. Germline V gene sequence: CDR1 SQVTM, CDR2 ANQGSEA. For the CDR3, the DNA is TGCAGCGCCTCCCGACTAGCGGGGGTGGATACGCAGTATTTT. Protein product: CSASRLAGVDTQYF.

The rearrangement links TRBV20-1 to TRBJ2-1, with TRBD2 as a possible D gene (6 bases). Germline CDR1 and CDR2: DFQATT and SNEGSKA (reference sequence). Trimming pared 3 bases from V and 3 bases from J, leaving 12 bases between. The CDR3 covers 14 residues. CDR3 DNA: TGCAGTGCTAGTATGGGGGGATACTACAATGAGCAGTTCTTC. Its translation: CSASMGGYYNEQFF.

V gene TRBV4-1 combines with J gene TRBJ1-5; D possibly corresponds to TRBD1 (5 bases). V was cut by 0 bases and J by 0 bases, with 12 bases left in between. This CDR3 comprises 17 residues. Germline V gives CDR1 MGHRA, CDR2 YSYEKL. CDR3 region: CASSQDLQVYSNQPQHF. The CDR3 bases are TGCGCCAGCAGCCAAGACCTACAGGTTTATAGCAATCAGCCCCAGCATTTT.

The CDR3 here is CASSLPGSSYNSPLHF. The CDR3 coding sequence is TGTGCCAGCAGCTTGCCAGGAAGCTCCTATAATTCACCCCTCCACTTT. The chain has TRBV5-5 and TRBJ1-6; D remains ambiguous. Germline CDR1 SGHKS, CDR2 YYEKEE (reference sequence). The CDR3 totals 16 residues. Trimming stripped 1 base from V and 0 bases from J, with 8 bases between.

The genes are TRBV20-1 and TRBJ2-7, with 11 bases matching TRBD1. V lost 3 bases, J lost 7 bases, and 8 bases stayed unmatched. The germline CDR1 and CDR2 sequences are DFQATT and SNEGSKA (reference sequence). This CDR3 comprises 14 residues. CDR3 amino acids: CSASTGQGGWEQYF. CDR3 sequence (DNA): TGCAGTGCTAGTACGGGACAGGGGGGTTGGGAGCAGTACTTC.

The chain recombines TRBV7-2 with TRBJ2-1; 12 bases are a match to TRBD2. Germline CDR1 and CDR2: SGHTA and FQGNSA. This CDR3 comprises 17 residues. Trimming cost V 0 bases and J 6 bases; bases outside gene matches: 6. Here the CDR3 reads CASSLAASGGGPNEQFF. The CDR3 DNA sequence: TGTGCCAGCAGCTTAGCGGCTAGCGGGGGGGGGCCCAATGAGCAGTTCTTC.

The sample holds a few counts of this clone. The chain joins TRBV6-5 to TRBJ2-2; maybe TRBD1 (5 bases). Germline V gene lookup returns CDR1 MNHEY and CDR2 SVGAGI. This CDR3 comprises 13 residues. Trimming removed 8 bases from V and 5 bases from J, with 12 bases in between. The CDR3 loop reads CASRLAGTGELFF. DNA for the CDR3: TGTGCCAGCCGCCTGGCAGGGACCGGGGAGCTGTTTTTT.

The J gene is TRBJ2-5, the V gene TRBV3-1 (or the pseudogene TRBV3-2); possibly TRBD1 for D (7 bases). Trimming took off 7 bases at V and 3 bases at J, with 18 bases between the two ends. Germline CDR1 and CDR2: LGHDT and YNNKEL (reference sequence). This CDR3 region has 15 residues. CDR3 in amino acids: CASTGGPGQKETQYF. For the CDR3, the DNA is TGTGCCAGCACAGGGGGGCCGGGGCAAAAAGAGACCCAGTACTTC.

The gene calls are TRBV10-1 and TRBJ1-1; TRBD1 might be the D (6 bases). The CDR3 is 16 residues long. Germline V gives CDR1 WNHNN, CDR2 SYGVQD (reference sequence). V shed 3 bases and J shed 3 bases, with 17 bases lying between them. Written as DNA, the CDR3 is TGCGCCAGCAGTGACCTCGCTGGGGGCGCCGACACTGAAGCTTTCTTT. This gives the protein CASSDLAGGADTEAFF.

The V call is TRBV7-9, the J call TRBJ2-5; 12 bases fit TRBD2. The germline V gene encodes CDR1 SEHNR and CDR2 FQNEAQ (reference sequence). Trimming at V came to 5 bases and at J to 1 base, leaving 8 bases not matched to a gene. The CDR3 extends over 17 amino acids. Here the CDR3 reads CASSPPRLAGVQETQYF. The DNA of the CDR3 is TGTGCCAGCAGCCCCCCAAGACTAGCGGGGGTCCAAGAGACCCAGTACTTC.

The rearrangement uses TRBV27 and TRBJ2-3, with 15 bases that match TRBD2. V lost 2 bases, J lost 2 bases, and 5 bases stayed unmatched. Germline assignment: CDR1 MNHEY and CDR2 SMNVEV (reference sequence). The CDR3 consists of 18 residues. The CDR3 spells CASSLRTSGGAPTDTQYF. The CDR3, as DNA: TGTGCCAGCAGTTTAAGGACTAGCGGGGGGGCACCCACAGATACGCAGTATTTT.

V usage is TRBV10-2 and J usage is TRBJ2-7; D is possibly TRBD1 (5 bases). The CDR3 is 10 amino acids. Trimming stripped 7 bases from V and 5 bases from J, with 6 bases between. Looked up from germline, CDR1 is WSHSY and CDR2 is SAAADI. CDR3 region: CASIGDEQYF. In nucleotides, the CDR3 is TGCGCCAGCATAGGGGACGAGCAGTACTTC.

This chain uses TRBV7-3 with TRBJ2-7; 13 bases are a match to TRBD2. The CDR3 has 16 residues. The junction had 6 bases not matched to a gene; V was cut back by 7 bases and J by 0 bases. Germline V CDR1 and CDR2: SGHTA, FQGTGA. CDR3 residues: CASTGTSGASSYEQYF. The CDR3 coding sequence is TGTGCCAGCACTGGGACTAGCGGGGCCTCCTCCTACGAGCAGTACTTC.

CDR3 residues: CASSFGTSGYNEQFF. Written as DNA, the CDR3 is TGCGCCAGCAGCTTTGGGACTAGCGGGTACAATGAGCAGTTCTTC. V gene TRBV5-1 combines with J gene TRBJ2-1; TRBD2 agrees at 12 bases. The CDR3 is made up of 15 amino acids. J gave up 4 bases and V 2 bases, and 1 base lay outside the gene matches. CDR1 SGHRS and CDR2 YFSETQ come from the germline V gene.

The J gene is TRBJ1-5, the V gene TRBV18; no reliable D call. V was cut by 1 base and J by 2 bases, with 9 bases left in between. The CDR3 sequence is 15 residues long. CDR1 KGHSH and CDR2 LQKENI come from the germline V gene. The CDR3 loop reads CASSPQRDGNQPQHF. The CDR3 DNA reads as TGTGCCAGCTCACCACAGAGGGATGGCAATCAGCCCCAGCATTTT.

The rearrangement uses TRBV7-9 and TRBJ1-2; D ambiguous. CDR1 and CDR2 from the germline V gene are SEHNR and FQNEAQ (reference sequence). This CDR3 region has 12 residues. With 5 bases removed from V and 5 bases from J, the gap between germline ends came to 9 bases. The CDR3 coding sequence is TGTGCCAGCAGCCTCCGAGTGTATGGCTACACCTTC. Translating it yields CASSLRVYGYTF.

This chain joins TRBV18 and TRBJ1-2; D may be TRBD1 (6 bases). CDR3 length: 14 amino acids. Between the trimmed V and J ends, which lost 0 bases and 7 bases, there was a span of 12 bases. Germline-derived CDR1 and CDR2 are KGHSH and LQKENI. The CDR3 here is CASSPPGGLAGYTF. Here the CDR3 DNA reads TGTGCCAGCTCACCACCTGGGGGCCTGGCTGGCTACACCTTC.

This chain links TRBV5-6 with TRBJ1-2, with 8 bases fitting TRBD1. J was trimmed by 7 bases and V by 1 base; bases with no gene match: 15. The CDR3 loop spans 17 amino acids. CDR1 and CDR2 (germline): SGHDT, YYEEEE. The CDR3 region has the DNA TGTGCCAGCAGCTTGCCCCTTCGGACAGGGCCCTCCCTTGGCTACACCTTC. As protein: CASSLPLRTGPSLGYTF. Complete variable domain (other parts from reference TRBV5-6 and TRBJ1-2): DAGVTQSPTHLIKTRGQQVTLRCSPKSGHDTVSWYQQALGQGPQFIFQYYEEEERQRGNFPDRFSGHQFPNYSSELNVNALLLGDSALYLCASSLPLRTGPSLGYTFGSGTRLTVV.